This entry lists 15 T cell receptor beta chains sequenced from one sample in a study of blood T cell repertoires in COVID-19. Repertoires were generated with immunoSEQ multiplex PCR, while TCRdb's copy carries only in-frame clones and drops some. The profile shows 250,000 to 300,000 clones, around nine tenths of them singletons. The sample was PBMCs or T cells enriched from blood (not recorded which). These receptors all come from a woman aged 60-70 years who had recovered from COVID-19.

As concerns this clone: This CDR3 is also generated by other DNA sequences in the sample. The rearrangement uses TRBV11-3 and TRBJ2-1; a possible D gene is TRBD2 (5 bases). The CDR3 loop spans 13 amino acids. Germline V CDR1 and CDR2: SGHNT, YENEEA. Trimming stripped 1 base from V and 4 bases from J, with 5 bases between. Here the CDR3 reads CASSLGLYNEQFF. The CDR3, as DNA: TGTGCCAGCAGCTTAGGACTATACAATGAGCAGTTCTTC.

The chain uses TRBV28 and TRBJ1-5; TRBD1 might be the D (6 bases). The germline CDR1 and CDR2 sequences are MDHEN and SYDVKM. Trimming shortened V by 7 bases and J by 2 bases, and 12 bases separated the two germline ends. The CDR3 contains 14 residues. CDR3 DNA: TGTGCCAGCATAGGGGGGGTTGGCAATCAGCCCCAGCATTTT. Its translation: CASIGGVGNQPQHF.

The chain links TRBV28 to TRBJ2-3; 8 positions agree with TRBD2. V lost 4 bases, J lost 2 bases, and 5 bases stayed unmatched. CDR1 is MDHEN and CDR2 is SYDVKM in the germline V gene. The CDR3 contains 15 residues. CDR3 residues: CASSSGGAYTDTQYF. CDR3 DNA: TGTGCCAGCAGTTCGGGGGGGGCATACACAGATACGCAGTATTTT. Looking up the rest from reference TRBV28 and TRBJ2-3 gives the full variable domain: DVKVTQSSRYLVKRTGEKVFLECVQDMDHENMFWYRQDPGLGLRLIYFSYDVKMKEKGDIPEGYSVSREKKERFSLILESASTNQTSMYLCASSSGGAYTDTQYFGPGTRLTVL.

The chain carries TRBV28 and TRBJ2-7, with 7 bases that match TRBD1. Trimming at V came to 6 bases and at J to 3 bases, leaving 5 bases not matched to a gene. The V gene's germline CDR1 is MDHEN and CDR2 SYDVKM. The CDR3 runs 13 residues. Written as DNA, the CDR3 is TGTGCCAGCAGCCCGGGACAGCTCTACGAGCAGTACTTC. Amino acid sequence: CASSPGQLYEQYF.

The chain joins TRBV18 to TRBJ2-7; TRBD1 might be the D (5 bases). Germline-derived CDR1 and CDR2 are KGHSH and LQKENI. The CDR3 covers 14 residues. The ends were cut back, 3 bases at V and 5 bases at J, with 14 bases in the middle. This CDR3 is CASSPIRATHEQYF. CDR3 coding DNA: TGTGCCAGCTCACCGATCAGGGCGACCCACGAGCAGTACTTC.

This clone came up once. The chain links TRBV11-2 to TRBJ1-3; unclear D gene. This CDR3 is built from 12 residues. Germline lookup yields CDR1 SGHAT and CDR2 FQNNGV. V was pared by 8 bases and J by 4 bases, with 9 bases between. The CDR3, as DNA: TGTGCCAGCGGGGAGAGCGGAAACACCATATATTTT. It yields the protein CASGESGNTIYF.

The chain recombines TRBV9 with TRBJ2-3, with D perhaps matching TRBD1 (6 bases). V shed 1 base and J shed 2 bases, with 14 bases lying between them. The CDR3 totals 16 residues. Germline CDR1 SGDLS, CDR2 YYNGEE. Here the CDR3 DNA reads TGTGCCAGCAGCGTATTGGGCCAGGGGCACACAGATACGCAGTATTTT. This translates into CASSVLGQGHTDTQYF.

The CDR3 spells CATMDRGNSPLHF. In DNA, the CDR3 is TGTGCCACCATGGACAGGGGGAATTCACCCCTCCACTTT. The chain couples TRBV27 to TRBJ1-6; 10 positions agree with TRBD1. The V segment lost 10 bases and the J segment 7 bases; nucleotides outside the gene matches: 4. This CDR3 region has 13 residues. Per germline, CDR1 MNHEY and CDR2 SMNVEV (reference sequence).

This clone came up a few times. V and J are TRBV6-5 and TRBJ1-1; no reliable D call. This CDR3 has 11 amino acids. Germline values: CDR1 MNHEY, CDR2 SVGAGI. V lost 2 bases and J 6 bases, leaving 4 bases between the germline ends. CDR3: CASSYRAEAFF. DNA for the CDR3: TGTGCCAGCAGTTACCGCGCTGAAGCTTTCTTT.

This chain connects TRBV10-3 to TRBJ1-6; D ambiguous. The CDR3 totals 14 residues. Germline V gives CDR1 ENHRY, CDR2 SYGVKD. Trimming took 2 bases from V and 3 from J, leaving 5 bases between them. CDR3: CAISETVYNSPLHF. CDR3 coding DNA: TGTGCCATCAGTGAGACAGTCTATAATTCACCCCTCCACTTT.

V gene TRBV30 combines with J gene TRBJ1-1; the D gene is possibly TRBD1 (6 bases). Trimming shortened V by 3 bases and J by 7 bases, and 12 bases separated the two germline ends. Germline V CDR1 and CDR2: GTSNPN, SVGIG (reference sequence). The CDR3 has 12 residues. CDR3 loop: CAWSEQGIEAFF. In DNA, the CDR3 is TGTGCCTGGAGCGAACAGGGAATTGAAGCTTTCTTT.

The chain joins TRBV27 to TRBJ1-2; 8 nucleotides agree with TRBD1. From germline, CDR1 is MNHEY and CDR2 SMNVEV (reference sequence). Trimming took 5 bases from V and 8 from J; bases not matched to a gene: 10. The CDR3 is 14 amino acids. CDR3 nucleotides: TGTGCCAGCAGTCCCGGACAGGGTCTTGGCGGCTACACCTTC. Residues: CASSPGQGLGGYTF.

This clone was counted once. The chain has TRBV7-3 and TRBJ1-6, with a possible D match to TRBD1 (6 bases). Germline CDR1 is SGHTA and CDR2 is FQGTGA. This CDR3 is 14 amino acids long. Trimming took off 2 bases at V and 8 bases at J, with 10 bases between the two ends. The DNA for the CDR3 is TGTGCCAGCAGCTTAGGACAGACGGATTCACCCCTCCACTTT. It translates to CASSLGQTDSPLHF.

The CDR3 spells CASSSVSGGPGANVLTF. CDR3 nucleotide sequence: TGTGCCAGCAGTTCCGTGTCGGGAGGGCCTGGGGCCAACGTCCTGACTTTC. V gene TRBV6-2 or TRBV6-3 combines with J gene TRBJ2-6, with 8 positions matching TRBD2. This CDR3 is built from 17 residues. V trimming: 4 bases; J trimming: 2 bases; junction bases outside the gene matches: 7. From germline, CDR1 is MNHEY and CDR2 SVGEGT.

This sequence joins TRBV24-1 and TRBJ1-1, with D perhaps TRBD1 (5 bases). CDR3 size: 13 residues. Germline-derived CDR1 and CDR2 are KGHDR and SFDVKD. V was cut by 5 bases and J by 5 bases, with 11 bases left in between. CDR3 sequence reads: CATSGTGTTEAFF. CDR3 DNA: TGTGCCACCAGTGGAACAGGAACTACTGAAGCTTTCTTT.